This T cell receptor (beta chain) is drawn from a study of graft-versus-host responses after intestinal transplantation. Assay used: immunoSEQ multiplex PCR; TCRdb lists only in-frame clones, some missing. The data contain over 45,000 clones, approximately 92% of them singletons. This CDR3 contains 16 residues. Germline loops: CDR1 SGHNT, CDR2 YYREEE (reference sequence). To note about this clone: A read error may produce the germline difference seen at one junction end.

The sequence derives from a human patient who received an intestinal transplant, so some T cells may come from the graft donor. Here the sequenced sample was PBMCs, taken 750 to 800 days after a first intestinal transplant, on the day of a second. This sequence joins TRBV5-4 and TRBJ2-2; D may be TRBD1 (6 bases). CDR3 residues: CASSLGARLHTGELFF. CDR3 in DNA: TGTGCCAGCAGTTTGGGGGCGAGGTTACACACCGGGGAGCTGTTTTTT.